This TCR beta chain is drawn from a study of response to subunit inactivated influenza vaccine. Study-wide results and caveats: Authors proposed each seasonal influenza vaccination draws in few new T cells.

TCRdb analysed the RT-PCR reads with MiXCR anew, one entry per CDR3 protein. The data show just over 300,000 distinct CDR3 sequences, about a fifth seen once. This clonotype occurred a few times. The antigen remains undetermined. CDR1 is MNHEY and CDR2 is SVGAGI in the germline V gene. The CDR3 consists of 14 residues. J gave up 7 bases and V 0 bases, and 3 bases lay outside the gene matches. Here the sequenced sample was PBMCs from blood, taken roughly 20 months after vaccination. The chain uses TRBV6-5 and TRBJ1-5, with 7 bases aligning to TRBD1. This clonotype was obtained from a man in his fifties or sixties who received an inactivated influenza vaccine. CDR3 nucleotide sequence: TGTGCCAGCAGTTACTCAGGGGGCCGGCAGCCCCAGCATTTT. Translating it yields CASSYSGGRQPQHF.